This TCR beta chain was captured by sequencing in a study of blood T cells in healthy people across ages. The use of a sample-barcoded 5' primer and a J-beta primer mix characterized a second PCR of roughly 6 to 11 cycles. TCRdb recomputed calls from the 5' RACE reads with MiXCR, one row per CDR3 protein. The sample yields 850,000 to 1,300,000 distinct CDR3 sequences, 35% to 50% seen once. The germline CDR1 and CDR2 sequences are LNHNV and YYDKDF (reference sequence). The CDR3 is 14 residues long. V shed 5 bases, J shed 8 bases, and the junction held 5 bases outside the gene matches. Source material: blood. This clonotype was obtained from a woman in her sixties or seventies in good health. The V call is TRBV15, the J call TRBJ2-1; TRBD1 agrees at 11 bases. CDR3 coding DNA: TGTGCCACCAGCCACGGACAGGGGGCGTATGAGCAGTTCTTC. Translated: CATSHGQGAYEQFF.